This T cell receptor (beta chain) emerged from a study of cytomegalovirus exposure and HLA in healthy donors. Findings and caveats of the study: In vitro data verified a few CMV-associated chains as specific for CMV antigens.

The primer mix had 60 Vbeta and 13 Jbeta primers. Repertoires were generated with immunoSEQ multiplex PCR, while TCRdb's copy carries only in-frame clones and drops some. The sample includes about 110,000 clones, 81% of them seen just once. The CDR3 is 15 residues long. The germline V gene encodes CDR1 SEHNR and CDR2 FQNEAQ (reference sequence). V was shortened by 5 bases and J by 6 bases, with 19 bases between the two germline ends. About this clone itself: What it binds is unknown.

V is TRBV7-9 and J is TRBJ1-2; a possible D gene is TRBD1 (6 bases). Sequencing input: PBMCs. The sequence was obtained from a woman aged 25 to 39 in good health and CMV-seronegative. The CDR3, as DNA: TGTGCCAGCAGCGCGCCGCAGGGGAGTCCGGATGGCTACACCTTC. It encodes CASSAPQGSPDGYTF.